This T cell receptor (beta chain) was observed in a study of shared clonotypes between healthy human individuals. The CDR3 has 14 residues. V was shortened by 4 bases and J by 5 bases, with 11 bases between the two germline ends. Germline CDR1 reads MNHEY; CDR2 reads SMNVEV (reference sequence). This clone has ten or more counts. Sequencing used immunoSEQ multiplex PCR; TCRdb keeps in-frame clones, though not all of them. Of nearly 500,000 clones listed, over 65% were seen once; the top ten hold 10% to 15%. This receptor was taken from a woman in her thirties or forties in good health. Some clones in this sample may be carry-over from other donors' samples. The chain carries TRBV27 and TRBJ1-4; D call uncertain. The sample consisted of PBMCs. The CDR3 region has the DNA TGTGCCAGCAGTTCCGCCGGACGGAATGAAAAACTGTTTTTT. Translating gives CASSSAGRNEKLFF. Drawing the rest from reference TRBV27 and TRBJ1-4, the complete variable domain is EAQVTQNPRYLITVTGKKLTVTCSQNMNHEYMSWYRQDPGLGLRQIYYSMNVEVTDKGDVPEGYKVSRKEKRNFPLILESPSPNQTSLYFCASSSAGRNEKLFFGSGTQLSVL.